The entry that follows covers one TCR beta chain sequence. Its antigen remains unidentified. The PCR had 60 Vbeta and 13 Jbeta primers. Assay: immunoSEQ multiplex PCR; the TCRdb copy retains only in-frame clones and omits some. The profile covers about 160,000 clones, with roughly 80% appearing a single time and about 2% taken by the ten largest. The sample comes from a study of cytomegalovirus exposure and HLA in healthy donors. General study points: Immune exposure was documented only through CMV serostatus. A later analysis found that most CMV-associated TCR beta chains appeared HLA-restricted.

The specimen sequenced was PBMCs. The source is a human donor in good health.

CDR3 protein: CASSQMRQQETQYF. CDR3 DNA: TGCGCCAGCAGCCAAATGAGACAGCAAGAGACCCAGTACTTC. The V and J genes are TRBV4-3 and TRBJ2-5; maybe TRBD1 (5 bases). V was trimmed by 2 bases and J by 2 bases, leaving 9 bases between them. CDR3 size: 14 residues. Germline assignment: CDR1 LGHNA and CDR2 YSLEER.